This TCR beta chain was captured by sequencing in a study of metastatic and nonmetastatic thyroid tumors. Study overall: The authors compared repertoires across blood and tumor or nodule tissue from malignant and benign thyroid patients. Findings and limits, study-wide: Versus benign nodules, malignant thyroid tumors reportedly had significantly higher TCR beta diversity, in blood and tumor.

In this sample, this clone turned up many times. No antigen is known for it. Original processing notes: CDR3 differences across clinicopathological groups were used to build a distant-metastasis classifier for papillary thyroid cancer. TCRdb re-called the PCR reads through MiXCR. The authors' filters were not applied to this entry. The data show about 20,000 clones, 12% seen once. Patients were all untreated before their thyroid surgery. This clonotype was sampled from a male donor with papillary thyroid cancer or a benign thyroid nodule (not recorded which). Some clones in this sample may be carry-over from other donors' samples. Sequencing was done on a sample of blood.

CDR3 sequence (DNA): TGTGCCAGCAGCTTGGGGACTAGCGGGAGGGCCAATGAGCAGTTCTTC. The encoded protein is CASSLGTSGRANEQFF. This chain uses TRBV5-4 with TRBJ2-1; 15 nucleotides line up with TRBD2. V was clipped by 0 bases and J by 6 bases; unmatched bases: 1. The CDR3 is made up of 16 amino acids. Germline V gene data show CDR1 as SGHNT and CDR2 as YYREEE (reference sequence).